This entry concerns a single TCR beta chain. The age range of participants was about 18 to 95 years, with residence in about 25 US areas. CDR1 and CDR2 (germline): KGHSH, LQKENI. This CDR3 is built from 16 residues. The J segment lost 7 bases and the V segment lost 3 bases, leaving 7 bases of the junction unmatched. How the authors handled the data: Using reference gene primer amplification, nucleated cell counts were estimated. This table comes from immunoSEQ multiplex PCR, and its TCRdb copy is limited to in-frame clones, with some not included. V, J and clone size reflect that table, while D and trimming were determined from the DNA. In the table there are about 270,000 clones, around 89% of which are singletons. This sample stems from a study of blood T cell repertoires in COVID-19. About the study: Sample material is recorded as cDNA or gDNA derived from T cells, B-cell-depleted T cells, or PBMCs.

V usage is TRBV18 and J usage is TRBJ1-6; TRBD1 matches 9 bases. The sequence derives from a woman in her 50s who had recovered from COVID-19. The sample taken for sequencing was PBMCs or T cells enriched from blood (not recorded which). CDR3 sequence reads: CASSPTLGQGNSPLHF. In nucleotides, the CDR3 is TGTGCCAGCTCACCTACATTGGGACAGGGCAATTCACCCCTCCACTTT.